This T cell receptor (beta chain) was recorded in a study of T cells in Graves' hyperthyroidism and ophthalmopathy. On this clonotype: What it binds is unknown.

The study excluded patients with uncontrolled infection, other autoimmune disease, pregnancy or lactation. Diagnosis rested on symptoms, serum thyroxine and TRAb, thyroid ultrasound, and orbital computed tomography. This CDR3 comprises 15 residues. Germline trimming cut 5 bases from V and 3 bases from J; bases unmatched to any gene: 7. The germline V gene encodes CDR1 MNHNS and CDR2 SASEGT. Overall study findings and caveats: With a median lead of approximately 6 months before onset, the model predicted ophthalmopathy. Most thyroid-expanded clonotypes above 0.001 were also found in blood.

The investigators amplified TCR beta CDR3 regions from RNA transcripts. The HTBI primer set served for first-round RT-PCR of the TCR CDR3. MiXCR, run by TCRdb on the multiplex PCR reads, gives a single entry per CDR3 protein. The sample lists around 500,000 distinct CDR3 sequences, 13% to 15% occurring once. The sample was blood. This receptor was taken from a woman between 18 and 30 years old with Graves' hyperthyroidism. This chain joins TRBV6-1 and TRBJ1-5; 7 nucleotides line up with TRBD1. CDR3: CASSIGTANNQPQHF. In nucleotides, the CDR3 is TGTGCCAGCAGTATCGGGACAGCCAACAATCAGCCCCAGCATTTT.